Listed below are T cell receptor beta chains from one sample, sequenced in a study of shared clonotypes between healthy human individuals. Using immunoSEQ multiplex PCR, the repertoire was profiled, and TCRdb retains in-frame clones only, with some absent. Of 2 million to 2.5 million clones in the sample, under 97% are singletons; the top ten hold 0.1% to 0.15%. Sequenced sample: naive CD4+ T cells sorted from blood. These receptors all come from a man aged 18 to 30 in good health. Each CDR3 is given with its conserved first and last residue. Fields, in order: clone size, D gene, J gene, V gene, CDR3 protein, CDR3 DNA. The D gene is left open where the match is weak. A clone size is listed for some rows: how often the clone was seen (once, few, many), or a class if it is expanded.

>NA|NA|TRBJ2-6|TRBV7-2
CASSLALTLLSGANVLTF
TGTGCCAGCAGCTTAGCGCTAACGCTGCTATCTGGGGCCAACGTCCTGACTTTC
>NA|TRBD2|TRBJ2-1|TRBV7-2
CASSPRLGGRTFF
TGTGCCAGCAGCCCCCGTTTGGGCGGGAGGACGTTCTTC
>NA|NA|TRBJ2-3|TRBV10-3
CATGTFSTDTQYF
TGTGCCACCGGGACTTTTAGCACAGATACGCAGTATTTT
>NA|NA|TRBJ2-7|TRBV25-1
CASSETSSYEQYF
TGTGCCAGCAGTGAGACCTCTTCCTACGAGCAGTACTTC
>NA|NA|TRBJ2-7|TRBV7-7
CASSPDNSYEQYF
TGTGCTAGCAGCCCAGACAACTCCTACGAGCAGTACTTC
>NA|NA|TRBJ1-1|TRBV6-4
CASSPLGGMNTEAFF
TGTGCCAGCAGCCCCCTCGGGGGGATGAACACTGAAGCTTTCTTT
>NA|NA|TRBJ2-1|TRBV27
CASSPPFGAVVYNEQFF
TGTGCCAGCAGTCCTCCCTTTGGGGCGGTTGTTTACAATGAGCAGTTCTTC
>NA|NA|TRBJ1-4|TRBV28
CASSTGAMGEKLFF
TGTGCCAGCAGCACCGGGGCCATGGGTGAAAAACTGTTTTTT
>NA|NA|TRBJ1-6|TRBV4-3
CASSQAGTTHNSPLHF
TGCGCCAGCAGCCAAGCGGGGACAACGCATAATTCACCCCTCCACTTT
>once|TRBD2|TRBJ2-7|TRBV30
CAWMASGRYEQYF
TGTGCCTGGATGGCTAGCGGGAGATACGAGCAGTACTTC
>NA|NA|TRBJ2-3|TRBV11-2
CASSLLTGLRTDTQYF
TGTGCCAGCAGCTTACTTACAGGGTTGCGTACAGATACGCAGTATTTT
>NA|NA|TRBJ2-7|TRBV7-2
CASSLGAGSPYEQYF
TGTGCCAGCAGCTTAGGGGCGGGATCCCCCTACGAGCAGTACTTC
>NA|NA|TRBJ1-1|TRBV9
CASSPPGIWTEAFF
TGTGCCAGCAGCCCCCCGGGGATATGGACTGAAGCTTTCTTT
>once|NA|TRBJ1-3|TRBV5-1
CASSLPGSGNTIYF
TGCGCCAGCAGCTTACCGGGGTCTGGAAACACCATATATTTT
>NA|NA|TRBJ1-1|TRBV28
CASSSHIEAFF
TGTGCCAGCAGCTCCCATATTGAAGCTTTCTTT
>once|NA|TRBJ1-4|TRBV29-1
CSVQGEGEKLFF
TGCAGCGTCCAGGGCGAAGGGGAAAAACTGTTTTTT
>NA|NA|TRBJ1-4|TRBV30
CAWSVRAGIRPSNEKLFF
TGTGCCTGGAGTGTACGGGCAGGAATCCGTCCTAGTAATGAAAAACTGTTTTTT
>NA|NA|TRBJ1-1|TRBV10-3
CAISEARGLNTEAFF
TGTGCCATCAGTGAGGCCCGCGGACTGAACACTGAAGCTTTCTTT
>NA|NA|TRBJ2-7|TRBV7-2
CASSFEQGTPYEQYF
TGTGCCAGCAGCTTCGAACAGGGAACCCCCTACGAGCAGTACTTC
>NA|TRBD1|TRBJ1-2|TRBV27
CASSLTGGYGYTF
TGTGCCAGCAGTTTGACAGGGGGCTACGGCTACACCTTC